The 3 T cell receptor beta chains in this list originate from one sample, sequenced in a study of human T cells and chemical hapten exposure. The time point was: patch test 1, 2 weeks after DPC sensitization. Noted treatment: therapeutic diphenylcyclopropenone sensitization with weekly scalp DPC. Using its own MiXCR run on the RACE reads, TCRdb lists one record per CDR3 protein. This table holds about 380,000 distinct CDR3 sequences, roughly 4.8% found once. The specimen comprised whole blood, sampled in connection with sensitization to the hapten diphenylcyclopropenone (DPC). The origin of the receptors is a woman between 45 and 60 years old with alopecia areata. Some clones in this sample may be carry-over from other donors' samples.

This clonotype was seen at least ten times. The rearrangement links TRBV12-3 or TRBV12-4 to TRBJ1-2; D unclear. Trimming left V 3 bases short and J 6 bases short, with 8 bases between. The CDR3 sequence is 12 residues long. The CDR3 spells CASSFADDGYTF. DNA of the CDR3: TGTGCCAGCAGTTTTGCGGATGATGGCTACACCTTC.

There are many counts of this clonotype. The rearrangement joins TRBV4-3 to TRBJ2-2, with D possibly matching TRBD2 (5 bases). The CDR3 is 15 residues long. V shed 4 bases and J shed 4 bases, with 13 bases lying between them. Germline CDR1 is LGHNA and CDR2 is YSLEER. This chain's CDR3 is CASSPWQAGTGELFF. In DNA, the CDR3 is TGCGCCAGCAGCCCGTGGCAGGCGGGCACCGGGGAGCTGTTTTTT.

This CDR3 is CASSFRREEGDTQYF. CDR3 sequence (DNA): TGTGCCAGCAGCTTTCGGCGGGAGGAGGGAGATACGCAGTATTTT. V is TRBV13 and J is TRBJ2-3; 8 positions match TRBD2. Germline V gene data show CDR1 as PRHDT and CDR2 as FYEKMQ (reference sequence). The junction had 7 bases not matched to a gene; V was cut back by 3 bases and J by 5 bases. The CDR3 runs to 15 residues.